This TCR beta chain was sequenced in a study of shared clonotypes between healthy human individuals (dated by TCRdb to about 2020). Regarding the complete study: A couple of women and a few men aged 18 to 49 years were included in the cohort. Per donor, three plates each were used for CD4 naive and CD4 memory, two for CD8 naive, and one for CD8 memory. To estimate repertoire size and how much clonotypes are shared between individuals, the study performed deep sequencing of blood TCR repertoires from a few healthy adults. Different laboratories and diverse techniques were used to prepare libraries and sequence TCR repertoires, to increase sequencing depth and limit assay-specific biases. Between about 0.94 and 10 billion PBMCs per donor were obtained by leukapheresis.

Of note for this clone: What this receptor recognizes is not known. No quality values exist for individual bases; no much larger clone is one base distant.

Using the deep immunoSEQ assay, TCR CDR3 regions were amplified from genomic DNA by multiplex PCR. Extracted genomic DNA from each cell subset was spread evenly across all wells of several immunoSEQ 96-well plates, with each plate serving as a replicate. For sorted subsets, about 200 ng genomic DNA, equal to some 30,000 T cell genomes, was loaded into each replicate PCR. Purified libraries were measured with a Qubit 3.0 fluorometer, size-checked on a Bioanalyzer 2100, and measured again with the KAPA Library Quantification kit. Each immunoSEQ 96-well plate was sequenced on its own single-read 150-cycle Illumina NextSeq 550 flow cell. Under the source paper's analysis protocol: Because the immunoSEQ output included only junctional sequences and no quality scores, the filtering could not be the same as the filtering used for full-length reads. To assign V/J genes and CDR3, sequences were annotated using PyIR, a Python wrapper for IgBLAST v1.9, with IMGT germline references. Reads with weak V/J assignments (E-value above 1e-6), missing CDR3, stop codons, out-of-frame junctions, or ambiguous translated residues were removed. V3J clonotypes were defined by identical inferred V gene, J gene, and CDR3 amino acid sequence. The percentage overlap between two repertoires was calculated by dividing the number of shared unique clonotypes by the size of the smaller repertoire. Richness of each repertoire was evaluated using RTK rarefaction, the Chao1 estimator, and Recon v2.1 estimates of unobserved clonotypes. Generation probabilities were computed with OLGA for all TCRbeta clonotypes obtained by the gDNA method from a few donors. TCRdb provides this immuneACCESS table in a form limited to in-frame rearrangements. Some clones are lacking; in checked studies, under half of them reflect an unresolved V gene, and why the rest are absent is not known. V and J calls plus clone size are reproduced from that table; the DNA served to infer D and trimming. For this sample the table gives about 2.1 million clones, of which about 93% were detected only once. The ten top clones hold about 1.7% of the sample.

Results the study describes overall, beyond this receptor: Pairwise subsampling led to the expectation that sequencing depth would affect the degree of clonotype sharing among donors. Because the study included a small number of donors, the genetic and exposure-history diversity represented was limited. Higher generation probabilities were observed for clonotypes shared by all four sorted-subset donors than for non-shared clonotypes. Rarefaction of sorted-subset datasets indicated incomplete sequencing despite the large sequencing depth. When several donors were compared, the shared fraction of clonotypes was 5% to 6.5% for naive CD4, 3.5% to 4% for naive CD8, 2.3% for memory CD4, and 0.35% to 0.4% for memory CD8. Larger estimated clonotype richness was generally found for naive subsets than for memory subsets. Only blood was sampled, and tissue TCR repertoires likely differ from those in blood.

The germline V gene encodes CDR1 SEHNR and CDR2 FQNEAQ (reference sequence). V and J are truncated by 3 bases and 1 base respectively, leaving an intervening sequence of 14 bases. The CDR3, cysteine through phenylalanine, is 16 amino acids long. Only the CDR3 region is kept as DNA, spanning 48 bases read in frame from base 1. CD8 naive samples were obtained by positive selection for CCR7 among CD45RO-negative cells, yielding a CD45RA+CCR7+ population from which TemRA cells were excluded. Healthy HIV-negative adults with no recently reported acute infections or vaccinations were included as donors. All donors were Caucasian adults living in Nashville, Tennessee, USA. Blood was obtained by leukapheresis, after which PBMCs were separated by Ficoll-Histopaque density gradient centrifugation and cryopreserved in liquid nitrogen vapor phase. Analytical flow cytometry was used to check the purity and quantity of each magnetically sorted T cell population. Genomic DNA was isolated from every sorted fraction and measured by UV absorbance on a Nanodrop 2000c.

The V and J segments used are TRBV7-9 and TRBJ2-3; a tentative D call is TRBD1 (6 bases match). The TCR was taken from a man aged 18 to 29 in good health. Some clones in this sample may be carry-over from other donors' samples. The sequencing input was naive CD8+ T cells from PBMCs. The cell subset or site label here, explained by the study, means: CD45RA+CCR7+. The CDR3 loop reads CASSLAGVGRTDTQYF. The base sequence is TGTGCCAGCAGCTTGGCAGGGGTCGGCCGCACAGATACGCAGTATTTT.